These 31 T cell receptor beta chains originate from one sample sequenced in a study of preoperative IRX-2 immunotherapy in early breast cancer. Specified treatment: preoperative locoregional IRX-2 cytokine immunotherapy. The method was immunoSEQ multiplex PCR; TCRdb's version includes in-frame clones alone and lacks a portion of them. The sample includes more than 20,000 clones, 78% of them seen just once. Source: lymph node tissue, taken before IRX-2 immunotherapy. The receptors were sampled from a human donor with breast cancer.

This clone has a single count. The J gene is TRBJ2-7, the V gene TRBV19; 7 bases match TRBD1. The CDR3 runs to 16 residues. In germline, CDR1 is LNHDA, CDR2 SQIVND (reference sequence). Unmatched junction bases numbered 10, after V lost 4 bases and J lost 1 base. The CDR3 here is CASSTRPGQRSYEQYF. The DNA of the CDR3 is TGTGCCAGTAGTACGCGTCCGGGACAGAGATCCTACGAGCAGTACTTC.

This clone was picked up one time. The V and J genes are TRBV11-3 and TRBJ2-6; D gene ambiguous. Germline V gene lookup returns CDR1 SGHNT and CDR2 YENEEA. The CDR3 consists of 17 residues. Trimming shortened V by 3 bases and J by 0 bases, and 12 bases separated the two germline ends. In nucleotides, the CDR3 is TGTGCCAGCAGCTTCCGCCGAACAGCCTCTGGGGCCAACGTCCTGACTTTC. This encodes CASSFRRTASGANVLTF.

V is TRBV19 and J is TRBJ1-1; TRBD1 might be the D (6 bases). Trimming left V 6 bases short and J 1 base short, with 12 bases between. This CDR3 region has 14 residues. Germline V gene sequence: CDR1 LNHDA, CDR2 SQIVND (reference sequence). CDR3: CASRDGQKNTEAFF. The CDR3, as DNA: TGTGCCAGTAGGGACGGACAGAAGAACACTGAAGCTTTCTTT.

The sample holds one count of this clone. The chain links TRBV5-1 to TRBJ2-5; D remains ambiguous. V lost 4 bases and J lost 5, with 15 bases in between. CDR1 is SGHRS and CDR2 is YFSETQ in the germline V gene. The CDR3 has 14 amino acids. For the CDR3, the DNA is TGCGCCAGCAGCGTCGGACCGATTACGGAGACCCAGTACTTC. Encoded protein: CASSVGPITETQYF.

The chain uses TRBV5-1 and TRBJ2-7; D may correspond to TRBD1 or TRBD2 (5 bases each). The CDR3 consists of 18 residues. Germline V gene lookup returns CDR1 SGHRS and CDR2 YFSETQ. V lost 0 bases, J lost 5 bases, and 24 bases lay in between. In nucleotides, the CDR3 is TGCGCCAGCAGCTTGGGAGCCGGGACGGGAAGGGATGTGGACGAGCAGTACTTC. Translating gives CASSLGAGTGRDVDEQYF. The variable domain in full, with the rest retrieved from reference TRBV5-1 and TRBJ2-7, is KAGVTQTPRYLIKTRGQQVTLSCSPISGHRSVSWYQQTPGQGLQFLFEYFSETQRNKGNFPGRFSGRQFSNSRSEMNVSTLELGDSALYLCASSLGAGTGRDVDEQYFGPGTRLTVT.

The gene calls are TRBV29-1 and TRBJ1-5; possible D gene TRBD1, 6 bases. CDR1 and CDR2 (germline): SQVTM, ANQGSEA. The V end lost 4 bases, the J end lost 3 bases, and 7 bases lay between the germline ends. The CDR3 length is 12 residues. Written as DNA, the CDR3 is TGCAGCGTTGCAGGGGCCAATCAGCCCCAGCATTTT. Its translation is CSVAGANQPQHF.

In this sample, this clone turned up a few times. The V gene is TRBV11-3, the J gene TRBJ2-3; TRBD2 matches 14 bases. Germline CDR1 reads SGHNT; CDR2 reads YENEEA. CDR3 size: 17 residues. Trimming cost V 5 bases and J 2 bases; bases outside gene matches: 6. CDR3 nucleotides: TGTGCCAGCAGCCCTAGGACTAGCGGGGGGATCACAGATACGCAGTATTTT. Translation: CASSPRTSGGITDTQYF. Full variable domain (missing parts from reference TRBV11-3 and TRBJ2-3): EAGVVQSPRYKIIEKKQPVAFWCNPISGHNTLYWYLQNLGQGPELLIRYENEEAVDDSQLPKDRFSAERLKGVDSTLKIQPAELGDSAVYLCASSPRTSGGITDTQYFGPGTRLTVL.

This rearrangement joins TRBV11-3 to TRBJ2-6, with 8 bases aligning to TRBD1. The CDR3 loop spans 18 amino acids. The J segment lost 0 bases and the V segment lost 5 bases, leaving 9 bases of the junction unmatched. Germline CDR1 reads SGHNT; CDR2 reads YENEEA. DNA of the CDR3: TGTGCCAGCAGCCCCCCGGGACAGGCAAGCTCTGGGGCCAACGTCCTGACTTTC. Amino acids: CASSPPGQASSGANVLTF.

The gene calls are TRBV11-3 and TRBJ2-3; no clear D. The V and J ends lost 5 bases and 0 bases respectively, with 9 bases between them. CDR3 length: 14 amino acids. Germline CDR1 SGHNT, CDR2 YENEEA. In DNA, the CDR3 is TGTGCCAGCAGCCTGGGTCATAGCACAGATACGCAGTATTTT. Its translation is CASSLGHSTDTQYF.

The chain employs TRBV6-8 and TRBJ1-3; no clear D. CDR3 length equals 15 residues. In germline, CDR1 is MNHGY, CDR2 SAAAGT. V shed 4 bases and J shed 0 bases, with 10 bases lying between them. CDR3 sequence: CASSLEPRSGNTIYF. CDR3 sequence (DNA): TGTGCCAGCAGTTTGGAACCCCGCTCTGGAAACACCATATATTTT.

This chain connects TRBV12-5 to TRBJ1-1; D gene unclear. This CDR3 region has 11 residues. Germline assignment: CDR1 LGHNT and CDR2 FRNRAP. The CDR3 loop is CASTSHTEAFF. The CDR3 DNA reads TGTGCCAGCACCTCACACACTGAAGCTTTCTTT.

V gene TRBV6-8 combines with J gene TRBJ1-5, with D hard to call. CDR3 length equals 15 residues. Germline CDR1 is MNHGY and CDR2 is SAAAGT. The V and J ends lost 6 bases and 3 bases respectively, with 15 bases between them. The CDR3 protein is CASRGGLGHNQPQHF. For the CDR3, the DNA is TGTGCCAGCAGGGGCGGACTGGGCCACAATCAGCCCCAGCATTTT.

The V gene is TRBV6-8, the J gene TRBJ1-5; a possible D gene is TRBD1 (6 bases). CDR3 length: 14 residues. With 7 bases removed from V and 5 bases from J, the gap between germline ends came to 15 bases. The V gene's germline CDR1 is MNHGY and CDR2 SAAAGT. The DNA of the CDR3 is TGTGCCAGCAACCAGGACAGAGGGGATCAGCCCCAGCATTTT. Its translation is CASNQDRGDQPQHF.

This clone was observed a few times. The chain combines TRBV6-8 with TRBJ1-3; tentatively, D is TRBD1 (5 bases). CDR1 is MNHGY, CDR2 SAAAGT, per germline. The CDR3 is 16 amino acids. V gave up 5 bases and J gave up 0 bases, with 14 bases separating them. CDR3 in DNA: TGTGCCAGCAGTATATCCGGGACCCACTCTGGAAACACCATATATTTT. It codes for CASSISGTHSGNTIYF.

The chain links TRBV11-3 to TRBJ1-2; a weak D match, TRBD1 (6 bases). The germline V gene encodes CDR1 SGHNT and CDR2 YENEEA. V was clipped by 5 bases and J by 3 bases, with 13 bases between them. The CDR3 contains 14 residues. The CDR3 DNA is TGTGCCAGCAGCCCCGGGACATATGACTATGGCTACACCTTC. It codes for CASSPGTYDYGYTF.

V gene TRBV4-2 combines with J gene TRBJ2-1; D is perhaps TRBD2 (7 bases). Trimming removed 5 bases at V and 6 bases at J, with 20 bases between. Germline V gene lookup returns CDR1 LGHNA and CDR2 YNFKEQ. This CDR3 spans 16 amino acids. This CDR3 reads CASSLVGGRGGNEQFF. DNA of the CDR3: TGTGCCAGCAGCTTAGTCGGGGGGCGAGGGGGCAATGAGCAGTTCTTC.

This chain links TRBV11-3 with TRBJ1-6, with D perhaps matching TRBD1 (6 bases). Germline assignment: CDR1 SGHNT and CDR2 YENEEA. The CDR3 consists of 16 residues. With 5 bases removed from V and 7 bases from J, the gap between germline ends came to 18 bases. CDR3 region: CASSPLYREGNSPLHF. The CDR3 DNA sequence: TGTGCCAGCAGCCCCCTTTACAGGGAAGGGAATTCACCCCTCCACTTT.

To note about this clone: The CDR3 end is not reached by the read, which stops 1 residue before it; the germline J gene fills it in. The chain couples TRBV10-3 to TRBJ2-3, with D unresolved. From germline, CDR1 is ENHRY and CDR2 SYGVKD. With 1 base removed from V and 10 bases from J, the gap between germline ends came to 24 bases. The CDR3 is 17 amino acids. The CDR3 DNA, read in part, is TGTGCCATCAGTGAGTTTCTCCGGCCCGGTGAGAGTTCGGCGCAGTAT. It is translated as CAISEFLRPGESSAQY. The CDR3 as a whole reads CAISEFLRPGESSAQYF.

The chain couples TRBV6-8 to TRBJ2-7, with 7 nucleotides matching TRBD1. The V segment lost 6 bases and the J segment 0 bases; nucleotides outside the gene matches: 8. This CDR3 has 15 residues. The V gene's germline CDR1 is MNHGY and CDR2 SAAAGT. The CDR3 DNA follows: TGTGCCAGCAGAGATACCGGGACAGTCTCCTACGAGCAGTACTTC. Protein: CASRDTGTVSYEQYF.

The V call is TRBV10-2, the J call TRBJ2-7; 11 bases are shared with TRBD2. Germline trimming cut 6 bases from V and 4 bases from J; bases unmatched to any gene: 8. The CDR3 length is 15 residues. Germline-derived CDR1 and CDR2 are WSHSY and SAAADI. CDR3 sequence: CASSVSGGAKYEQYF. In DNA, the CDR3 is TGCGCCAGCAGCGTTAGCGGGGGGGCGAAATACGAGCAGTACTTC.

This chain links TRBV6-8 with TRBJ2-5; 7 bases match TRBD2. Germline CDR1 reads MNHGY; CDR2 reads SAAAGT. The CDR3 contains 12 residues. After removal of 4 bases from V and 4 bases from J, the junction contained 0 bases not matched to a gene. The DNA for the CDR3 is TGTGCCAGCAGTTCGGGGGGAGAGACCCAGTACTTC. Protein: CASSSGGETQYF.

The V call is TRBV11-3, the J call TRBJ2-1, with 7 bases that match TRBD2. CDR1 and CDR2 (germline): SGHNT, YENEEA. V was clipped by 3 bases and J by 1 base; unmatched bases: 3. The CDR3 length is 15 residues. The chain's CDR3 is CASSFGGGSYNEQFF. The CDR3 DNA reads as TGTGCCAGCAGCTTCGGCGGGGGTTCCTACAATGAGCAGTTCTTC.

The rearrangement uses TRBV19 and TRBJ2-4, with D maybe TRBD1 (5 bases). This CDR3 has 16 amino acids. The V end lost 2 bases, the J end lost 1 base, and 12 bases lay between the germline ends. Germline lookup yields CDR1 LNHDA and CDR2 SQIVND (reference sequence). CDR3 residues: CASSIWSGIAKNIQYF. In nucleotides, the CDR3 is TGTGCCAGTAGTATATGGTCAGGGATTGCCAAAAACATTCAGTACTTC. The full variable domain, with the rest looked up from reference TRBV19 and TRBJ2-4, is DGGITQSPKYLFRKEGQNVTLSCEQNLNHDAMYWYRQDPGQGLRLIYYSQIVNDFQKGDIAEGYSVSREKKESFPLTVTSAQKNPTAFYLCASSIWSGIAKNIQYFGAGTRLSVL.

The chain is built from TRBV7-7 and TRBJ1-1, with D unresolved. This CDR3 has 14 residues. CDR1 and CDR2 (germline): SSHAT, FNYEAQ (reference sequence). V was trimmed by 5 bases and J by 5 bases, leaving 15 bases between them. The CDR3 is CASSPRTGRTEAFF. CDR3 bases: TGTGCCAGCAGCCCGAGGACGGGGAGGACTGAAGCTTTCTTT.

This clone was found a few times. Written as DNA, the CDR3 is TGTGCCTCAGGGAGCGGGACCTACGAGCAGTACTTC. It yields the protein CASGSGTYEQYF. The chain couples TRBV6-8 to TRBJ2-7; TRBD2 matches 7 bases. The J segment lost 2 bases and the V segment lost 11 bases, leaving 6 bases of the junction unmatched. Germline V gives CDR1 MNHGY, CDR2 SAAAGT. The CDR3 contains 12 residues.

The chain has TRBV11-3 and TRBJ1-3, with a possible D match to TRBD1 (5 bases). Trimming left V 2 bases short and J 2 bases short, with 7 bases between. CDR1 is SGHNT and CDR2 is YENEEA in the germline V gene. This CDR3 is 14 amino acids long. CDR3 in DNA: TGTGCCAGCAGCTTAACCAGGGCTGGAAACACCATATATTTT. It codes for CASSLTRAGNTIYF.

This chain connects TRBV28 to TRBJ1-4; 7 bases fit TRBD1. Germline assignment: CDR1 MDHEN and CDR2 SYDVKM. The CDR3 consists of 16 residues. V was clipped by 5 bases and J by 11 bases; unmatched bases: 17. For the CDR3, the DNA is TGTGCCAGCAGTCTAAGCCGGGGACAGACGCTGTGGAAACTGTTTTTT. Translating gives CASSLSRGQTLWKLFF.

The V gene is TRBV30, the J gene TRBJ1-5; weak D call: TRBD1 (5 bases). CDR1 is GTSNPN, CDR2 SVGIG, per germline (reference sequence). The V end was cut by 3 bases, the J end by 5 bases, with 14 bases between. CDR3 length: 14 amino acids. CDR3 sequence reads: CAWRGEWEDQPQHF. The CDR3 DNA sequence: TGTGCCTGGAGAGGGGAGTGGGAGGATCAGCCCCAGCATTTT.

The rearrangement links TRBV18 to TRBJ1-1, with D possibly being TRBD1 (5 bases). This CDR3 contains 14 residues. V was shortened by 5 bases and J by 1 base, with 11 bases between the two germline ends. Germline values: CDR1 KGHSH, CDR2 LQKENI. The CDR3 DNA reads as TGTGCCAGCTCAAGGGGTGAGGGGAACACTGAAGCTTTCTTT. Amino acids: CASSRGEGNTEAFF.

The CDR3 DNA is TGTGCCAGCCGGAACAGAAACTTTAATTCACCCCTCCACTTT. This sequence encodes CASRNRNFNSPLHF. This sequence joins TRBV6-8 and TRBJ1-6; unclear D gene. The CDR3 runs 14 residues. Germline CDR1 reads MNHGY; CDR2 reads SAAAGT. V lost 8 bases, J lost 6 bases, and 14 bases lay in between.

The chain has TRBV5-1 and TRBJ2-7, with unresolved D. CDR3 size: 14 residues. V was cut by 2 bases and J by 4 bases, with 13 bases left in between. Looked up from germline, CDR1 is SGHRS and CDR2 is YFSETQ. CDR3 bases: TGCGCCAGCAGCTTTTCGACGGACGGGTACGAGCAGTACTTC. Translation gives CASSFSTDGYEQYF.